Shown below are 21 T cell receptor beta chains from a single sample sequenced in a study of blood T cell repertoires in COVID-19. The table came from immunoSEQ multiplex PCR; TCRdb's copy has only in-frame clones and leaves some out. Of about 42,000 clones in the sample, 85% are singletons; the top ten hold roughly 5%. Sequenced: peripheral blood. All receptors derive from a man aged 50-60 years with active COVID-19.

The chain uses TRBV6-7 and TRBJ2-2, with 10 bases identical to TRBD2. TRBV6-7 is noted as an ORF with a role that remains uncertain. V was pared by 0 bases and J by 3 bases, with 22 bases of the junction left unmatched. The CDR3 has 23 amino acids. The CDR3 nucleotides read TGTGCCAGCAGTTACTCGATTTGCGGGGGCAGTACTAGCGGGAAGGAGGACACCGGGGAGCTGTTTTTT. Protein sequence: CASSYSICGGSTSGKEDTGELFF.

The chain links TRBV27 to TRBJ2-7; 8 bases agree with TRBD2. Germline V gene lookup returns CDR1 MNHEY and CDR2 SMNVEV (reference sequence). J gave up 2 bases and V 2 bases, and 14 bases lay outside the gene matches. The CDR3 has 18 residues. CDR3 bases: TGTGCCAGCAGTTTACGCACCTCCTCTAGCGGGTACACCTACGAGCAGTACTTC. It translates to CASSLRTSSSGYTYEQYF.

This rearrangement joins TRBV9 to TRBJ2-7; 10 bases agree with TRBD1. The germline V gene has CDR1 SGDLS and CDR2 YYNGEE. J lost 7 bases, V lost 1 base, and 11 bases had no gene match. The CDR3 is 16 residues long. CDR3 coding DNA: TGTGCCAGCAGCGTATCCGGGACAGGGGCGTCGTGGGAGCAGTACTTC. Encoded protein: CASSVSGTGASWEQYF.

This clone has a handful of counts. The chain carries TRBV19 and TRBJ2-2, with TRBD1 identical over 9 bases. V was pared by 8 bases and J by 1 base, with 5 bases of the junction left unmatched. Germline loops: CDR1 LNHDA, CDR2 SQIVND (reference sequence). The CDR3 spans 15 residues. This chain's CDR3 is CASRDRGLNTGELFF. The CDR3 DNA reads as TGTGCCAGTCGCGACAGGGGGTTGAACACCGGGGAGCTGTTTTTT.

This clone was seen just once. J is TRBJ2-1 and V is TRBV6-4; 8 nucleotides agree with TRBD2. From germline, CDR1 is MRHNA and CDR2 SNTAGT. The ends lost 0 bases at V and 4 bases at J; junction bases unmatched: 5. The CDR3 is 16 amino acids. DNA of the CDR3: TGTGCCAGCAGTGACTCACCGGGAGGGGGGTACAATGAGCAGTTCTTC. Translated: CASSDSPGGGYNEQFF.

The chain carries TRBV2 and TRBJ1-1; 7 bases map to TRBD1. The germline gives CDR1 SNHLY, CDR2 FYNNEI. After removal of 9 bases from V and 5 bases from J, the junction contained 9 bases not matched to a gene. This CDR3 comprises 13 residues. CDR3 loop: CASRGPFYTEAFF. As DNA, the CDR3 is TGTGCCAGTAGGGGGCCCTTTTATACTGAAGCTTTCTTT.

The table lists this clone with a few counts. The V gene is TRBV6-5, the J gene TRBJ2-3, with D unresolved. Germline loops: CDR1 MNHEY, CDR2 SVGAGI. Trimming pared 5 bases from V and 4 bases from J, leaving 13 bases between. This CDR3 is built from 14 residues. In nucleotides, the CDR3 is TGTGCCAGCAGTCCCCGGGTAGGATCAGATACGCAGTATTTT. Translating gives CASSPRVGSDTQYF.

The gene calls are TRBV28 and TRBJ2-5; D possibly corresponds to TRBD1 (5 bases). This CDR3 is 16 amino acids long. Germline CDR1 reads MDHEN; CDR2 reads SYDVKM. Between the trimmed V and J ends, which lost 5 bases and 9 bases, there was a span of 25 bases. The CDR3 here is CASSPRPADIGLAQYF. DNA of the CDR3: TGTGCCAGCAGTCCCCGGCCCGCGGACATCGGCTTGGCCCAGTACTTC.

The chain employs TRBV29-1 and TRBJ2-5, with 15 nucleotides matching TRBD2. Trimming removed 6 bases from V and 4 bases from J; junction bases left unmatched: 12. This CDR3 has 17 amino acids. CDR1 and CDR2 (germline): SQVTM, ANQGSEA. Written as DNA, the CDR3 is TGCAGCGTGGATGGACTAGCGGGGGGGGTTGTAGGAGAGACCCAGTACTTC. It encodes CSVDGLAGGVVGETQYF.

The genes are TRBV28 and TRBJ1-5; D is undetermined. The CDR3 is made up of 16 amino acids. V was cut by 1 base and J by 3 bases, with 13 bases left in between. Germline V gene lookup returns CDR1 MDHEN and CDR2 SYDVKM. CDR3 nucleotide sequence: TGTGCCAGCAGTTTATTCGGCAGGCTTACCAATCAGCCCCAGCATTTT. The encoded protein is CASSLFGRLTNQPQHF.

The rearrangement uses TRBV5-1 and TRBJ1-2; D perhaps matches TRBD1 (6 bases). The CDR3 length is 12 residues. Germline V gene sequence: CDR1 SGHRS, CDR2 YFSETQ. The germline V and J ends were trimmed by 5 bases and 5 bases, with 10 bases remaining between them. The CDR3 region is CASRADSYGYTF. In DNA form, the CDR3 reads TGCGCCAGCAGGGCGGACAGTTATGGCTACACCTTC. Supplemented by reference TRBV5-1 and TRBJ1-2, the full variable domain reads KAGVTQTPRYLIKTRGQQVTLSCSPISGHRSVSWYQQTPGQGLQFLFEYFSETQRNKGNFPGRFSGRQFSNSRSEMNVSTLELGDSALYLCASRADSYGYTFGSGTRLTVV.

The rearrangement joins TRBV5-6 to TRBJ2-5; D call uncertain. V lost 4 bases and J lost 0, with 13 bases in between. Germline V gene lookup returns CDR1 SGHDT and CDR2 YYEEEE. The CDR3 totals 15 residues. CDR3 DNA: TGTGCCAGCAGCCCCAGATACGAAAACCAAGAGACCCAGTACTTC. Protein: CASSPRYENQETQYF.

This chain links TRBV19 with TRBJ1-5, with TRBD1 as a possible D gene (5 bases). This CDR3 spans 13 amino acids. V gave up 4 bases and J gave up 7 bases, with 11 bases separating them. Germline values: CDR1 LNHDA, CDR2 SQIVND (reference sequence). In DNA form, the CDR3 reads TGTGCCAGTAGTACAGGGTTTAGGCAGCCCCAGCATTTT. Protein product: CASSTGFRQPQHF.

In this sample, this clone turned up a few times. The chain employs TRBV5-1 and TRBJ2-1; TRBD2 might be the D (5 bases). Trimming took 5 bases from V and 0 from J, leaving 6 bases between them. The germline V gene encodes CDR1 SGHRS and CDR2 YFSETQ. This CDR3 has 13 residues. The CDR3 region is CASSSDSYNEQFF. The CDR3 nucleotides are TGCGCCAGCAGTAGCGACTCCTACAATGAGCAGTTCTTC.

The chain is built from TRBV3-1 (or the pseudogene TRBV3-2) and TRBJ2-7; the match to TRBD2 covers 8 bases. The CDR3 sequence is 15 residues long. The V segment lost 6 bases and the J segment 2 bases; nucleotides outside the gene matches: 9. Germline V gene data show CDR1 as LGHDT and CDR2 as YNNKEL (reference sequence). CDR3 nucleotide sequence: TGTGCCAGCAGTCAACGGGGGGGCGGGACCTACGAGCAGTACTTC. As protein: CASSQRGGGTYEQYF.

This clone occurred many times. The chain carries TRBV2 and TRBJ2-7; the match to TRBD2 covers 7 bases. Germline assignment: CDR1 SNHLY and CDR2 FYNNEI. The CDR3 length is 15 residues. V was clipped by 4 bases and J by 3 bases; unmatched bases: 9. The CDR3 is CASSVDGGGYYEQYF. The DNA for the CDR3 is TGTGCCAGCAGTGTCGACGGCGGGGGTTACTACGAGCAGTACTTC.

The chain carries TRBV9 and TRBJ2-7, with a possible D match to TRBD2 (7 bases). Trimming removed 4 bases at V and 3 bases at J, with 20 bases between. This CDR3 contains 16 residues. Germline CDR1 SGDLS, CDR2 YYNGEE. CDR3 loop: CASSPRGAASIYEQYF. CDR3 nucleotides: TGTGCCAGCAGCCCTCGGGGGGCAGCTTCTATCTACGAGCAGTACTTC.

This clone was seen a single time. This chain links TRBV24-1 with TRBJ1-2, with a tentative D call TRBD1 (5 bases). V shed 6 bases and J shed 3 bases, with 10 bases lying between them. This CDR3 region has 13 residues. Germline V gives CDR1 KGHDR, CDR2 SFDVKD. The CDR3 loop is CATSPGVDYGYTF. CDR3 nucleotides: TGTGCCACCAGTCCGGGGGTTGACTATGGCTACACCTTC.

This chain joins TRBV5-6 and TRBJ1-2, with D maybe TRBD1 (6 bases). The germline V and J ends were trimmed by 1 base and 4 bases, with 11 bases remaining between them. CDR3 length equals 14 residues. The germline V gene encodes CDR1 SGHDT and CDR2 YYEEEE. The CDR3 spells CASSLPGVGYGYTF. CDR3 DNA: TGTGCCAGCAGCTTGCCAGGGGTAGGCTATGGCTACACCTTC.

The chain uses TRBV6-6 and TRBJ1-3; TRBD1 matches 10 bases. CDR3 length: 14 amino acids. The J segment lost 6 bases and the V segment lost 8 bases, leaving 7 bases of the junction unmatched. Germline CDR1 and CDR2: MNHNY and SVGAGI (reference sequence). CDR3 amino acids: CASSSGTGENTIYF. The CDR3 nucleotides are TGTGCCAGCTCCTCCGGGACAGGGGAAAACACCATATATTTT.

The count of this clone is one. J is TRBJ2-7 and V is TRBV21-1; the table's TRBD1 call for D was not verified on the DNA. TRBV21-1 has pseudogene status. CDR3 size: 17 residues. This CDR3 is CASSKAVQGEAPYEQYF. The CDR3, as DNA: TGTGCCAGCAGCAAAGCTGTCCAGGGGGAAGCGCCCTACGAGCAGTACTTC.